This T cell receptor beta chain was profiled in a study of T cells in Graves' hyperthyroidism and ophthalmopathy. Study outcomes and limitations: Through a model of 13 V-J features, ophthalmopathy was separated from stable hyperthyroidism. The model forecast ophthalmopathy, anticipating it by a median approximately 7 months before onset.

Approximately 10 ml of fresh peripheral blood supplied the PBMCs. RNA transcripts served as the template for amplifying TCR beta CDR3 regions. The study used the HTBI primer set for a first-round RT-PCR of the TCR CDR3. TCRdb independently ran MiXCR on the multiplex PCR reads; one entry per CDR3 protein. The table has fewer than 400,000 distinct CDR3 sequences, 15% to 19% seen once. With 0 bases removed from V and 2 bases from J, the gap between germline ends came to 11 bases. The V gene's germline CDR1 is DFQATT and CDR2 SNEGSKA (reference sequence). This CDR3 contains 14 residues. Comment on this clonotype: Its antigen is as yet unknown. A much more abundant neighbour one base away suggests this may be a read error.

The sequence was collected from a woman between 18 and 29 years old with Graves' hyperthyroidism that later progressed to Graves' ophthalmopathy. The chain joins TRBV20-1 to TRBJ2-7; a possible D gene is TRBD2 (5 bases). Sequences were obtained from blood. CDR3 residues: CSARDYRRTYEQYF. DNA for the CDR3: TGCAGTGCTAGAGACTACCGGAGGACCTACGAGCAGTACTTC.